This TCR beta chain was recovered during a study of T-cell reconstitution after alpha-beta-depleted transplantation in children. Points from the study as a whole: Newly generated T cells supplied most T-cell counts and diversity one year post-transplant. The study reportedly traced alpha-beta T cells about two months after transplant to several hundred expanded graft clones.

The CDR3 covers 10 residues. With 8 bases removed from V and 3 bases from J, the gap between germline ends came to 7 bases. Germline V lookup: CDR1 DFQATT, CDR2 SNEGSKA (reference sequence). The authors prepared the TCRbeta library with unique molecular identifiers. TCRdb re-analysed the PCR reads in MiXCR, keeping a single row per CDR3 protein. Found here are about 78,000 distinct CDR3 sequences, 13% to 15% of them singletons; the top ten hold 25% to 35%. This clonotype appeared a few times. Its antigen remains unknown. The sequencing used PBMCs, mostly from graft donor cells, collected 180 days after TCRalphabeta/CD19-depleted stem cell transplant. The chain has TRBV20-1 and TRBJ1-2; D gene ambiguous. This receptor was identified in a male patient aged 2 to 9 who had a stem cell transplant for acute lymphoblastic leukemia, so the T cells may come from the graft donor. This CDR3 reads CSTSDYGYTF. Written as DNA, the CDR3 is TGCAGTACCTCGGACTATGGCTACACCTTC.